The next 2 T cell receptor beta chains were all read from a single sample in a study of T cell repertoires in Merkel cell carcinoma. Only in-frame clones appear in the TCRdb table, and some are missing; sequencing was by immunoSEQ multiplex PCR. The sample has about 14,000 clones; approximately 80% are singletons. The source material was tumor tissue. These receptors were collected from an adult with Merkel cell carcinoma.

The V gene is TRBV27, the J gene TRBJ1-1, with D possibly being TRBD1 (5 bases). This CDR3 contains 13 residues. Germline V gene data show CDR1 as MNHEY and CDR2 as SMNVEV (reference sequence). V gave up 2 bases and J gave up 4 bases, with 8 bases separating them. CDR3 sequence (DNA): TGTGCCAGCAGTTTAAGGGGAAGCACTGAAGCTTTCTTT. Translating it yields CASSLRGSTEAFF.

The chain carries TRBV27 and TRBJ2-1; 9 positions agree with TRBD2. Germline lookup yields CDR1 MNHEY and CDR2 SMNVEV (reference sequence). The CDR3 totals 15 residues. Germline trimming cut 5 bases from V and 4 bases from J; bases unmatched to any gene: 6. The DNA for the CDR3 is TGTGCCAGCAGTCTCTTGCGGGGGGGGTACAATGAGCAGTTCTTC. Translating gives CASSLLRGGYNEQFF.